This T cell receptor beta chain was documented in a study of OX40 agonist ivuxolimab in advanced cancers. General observations from the study: At 0.1 to 3.0 mg/kg and by week 6, CD4+ and CD8+ T cells in the blood had expanded clonally.

The method was immunoSEQ multiplex PCR; TCRdb's version includes in-frame clones alone and lacks a portion of them. This sample has 30,000 to 45,000 clones; around four fifths occur once, and the top ten carry roughly 10%. The CDR3 extends over 11 amino acids. CDR1 is SGHNT and CDR2 is YYREEE in the germline V gene (reference sequence). The V end was cut by 2 bases, the J end by 7 bases, with 4 bases between. As to this clone: What it recognizes is unknown.

The TCR originated in an adult with an advanced solid tumor such as melanoma, head and neck, liver or kidney cancer. The V gene is TRBV5-4, the J gene TRBJ2-1, with no clear D. The source was CD4+ or CD8+ T cells sorted from blood, collected in a trial of the OX40 agonist ivuxolimab. The CDR3 nucleotides are TGTGCCAGCAGCTTTAAAAATGAGCAGTTCTTC. Translated: CASSFKNEQFF.